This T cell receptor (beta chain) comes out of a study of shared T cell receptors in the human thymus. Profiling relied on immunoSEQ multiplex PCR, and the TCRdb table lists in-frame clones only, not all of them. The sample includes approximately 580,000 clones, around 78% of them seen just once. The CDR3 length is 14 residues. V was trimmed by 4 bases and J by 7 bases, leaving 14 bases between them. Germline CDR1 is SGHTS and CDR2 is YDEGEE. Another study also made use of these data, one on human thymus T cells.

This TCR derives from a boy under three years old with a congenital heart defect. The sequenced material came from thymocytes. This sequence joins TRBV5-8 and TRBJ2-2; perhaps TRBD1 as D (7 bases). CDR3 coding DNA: TGTGCCAGCAGCCCTGGGACAGCGGGCGGGGAGCTGTTTTTT. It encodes CASSPGTAGGELFF.